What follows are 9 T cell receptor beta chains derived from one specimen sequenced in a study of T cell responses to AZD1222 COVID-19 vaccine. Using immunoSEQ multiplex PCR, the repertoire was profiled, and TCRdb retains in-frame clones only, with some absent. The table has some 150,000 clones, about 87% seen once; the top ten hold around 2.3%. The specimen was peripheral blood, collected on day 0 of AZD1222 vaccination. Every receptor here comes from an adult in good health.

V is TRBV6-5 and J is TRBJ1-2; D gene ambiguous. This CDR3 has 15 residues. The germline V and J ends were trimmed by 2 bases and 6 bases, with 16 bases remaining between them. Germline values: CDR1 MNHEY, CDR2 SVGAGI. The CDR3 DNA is TGTGCCAGCAGTTACCCCGGTGCGGGGTCCCATGGCTACACCTTC. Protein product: CASSYPGAGSHGYTF.

The CDR3 sequence is CAWDRRGNTIYF. The CDR3 bases are TGTGCCTGGGACAGGAGAGGAAACACCATATATTTT. The gene calls are TRBV30 and TRBJ1-3, with D possibly TRBD1 on 6 matching bases. Trimming left V 5 bases short and J 4 bases short, with 9 bases between. This CDR3 contains 12 residues. CDR1 GTSNPN and CDR2 SVGIG come from the germline V gene (reference sequence).

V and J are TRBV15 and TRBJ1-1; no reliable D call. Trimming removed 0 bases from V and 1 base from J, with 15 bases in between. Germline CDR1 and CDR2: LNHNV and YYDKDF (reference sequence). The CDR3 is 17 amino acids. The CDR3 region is CATSRDFGAARNTEAFF. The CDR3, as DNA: TGTGCCACCAGCAGAGATTTCGGTGCAGCCAGGAACACTGAAGCTTTCTTT.

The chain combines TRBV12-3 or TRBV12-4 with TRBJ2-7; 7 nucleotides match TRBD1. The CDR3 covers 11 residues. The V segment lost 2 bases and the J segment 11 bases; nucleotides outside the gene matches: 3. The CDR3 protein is CASSLRGQEYF. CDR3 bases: TGTGCCAGCAGTTTAAGGGGGCAGGAGTACTTC.

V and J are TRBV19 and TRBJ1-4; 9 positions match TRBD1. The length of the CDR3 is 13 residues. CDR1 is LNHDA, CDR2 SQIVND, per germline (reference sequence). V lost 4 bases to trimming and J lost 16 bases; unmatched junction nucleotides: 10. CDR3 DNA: TGTGCCAGTAGTACCCTAGGGACAGGGAGAACGTTTTTT. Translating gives CASSTLGTGRTFF.

The CDR3 reads CASGYRLYGYTF. The CDR3 nucleotides are TGTGCCAGTGGGTACAGGCTCTATGGCTACACCTTC. V and J are TRBV19 and TRBJ1-2; D perhaps matches TRBD1 (5 bases). The V gene lost 8 bases and the J gene lost 4 bases, with 11 bases spanning the gap. Germline-derived CDR1 and CDR2 are LNHDA and SQIVND (reference sequence). This CDR3 region has 12 residues. Filled out from reference TRBV19 and TRBJ1-2, the complete variable domain reads DGGITQSPKYLFRKEGQNVTLSCEQNLNHDAMYWYRQDPGQGLRLIYYSQIVNDFQKGDIAEGYSVSREKKESFPLTVTSAQKNPTAFYLCASGYRLYGYTFGSGTRLTVV.

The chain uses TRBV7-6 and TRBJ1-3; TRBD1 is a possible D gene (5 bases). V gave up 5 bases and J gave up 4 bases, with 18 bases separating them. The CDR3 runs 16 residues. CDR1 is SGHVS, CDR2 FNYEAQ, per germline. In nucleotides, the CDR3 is TGTGCCAGCAGCCAAACTACAGGAGACCCCGGAAACACCATATATTTT. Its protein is CASSQTTGDPGNTIYF.

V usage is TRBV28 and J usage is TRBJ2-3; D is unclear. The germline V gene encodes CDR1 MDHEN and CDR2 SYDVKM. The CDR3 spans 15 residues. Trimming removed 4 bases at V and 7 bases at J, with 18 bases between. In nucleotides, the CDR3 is TGTGCCAGCAGTTCCTTTGTGATAAGTTACCATACGCAGTATTTT. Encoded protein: CASSSFVISYHTQYF.

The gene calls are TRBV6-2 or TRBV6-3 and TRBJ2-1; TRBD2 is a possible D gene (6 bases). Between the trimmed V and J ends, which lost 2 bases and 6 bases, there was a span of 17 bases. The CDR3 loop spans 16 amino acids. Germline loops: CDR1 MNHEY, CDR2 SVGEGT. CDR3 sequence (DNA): TGTGCCAGCAGTTACCTGAGCCTCCACGGGGGCAATGAGCAGTTCTTC. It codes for CASSYLSLHGGNEQFF.